The 4 T cell receptor beta chains given below trace back to one sample, sequenced in a study of T cell responses to AZD1222 COVID-19 vaccine. The assay was immunoSEQ multiplex PCR, and TCRdb's table has in-frame clones only and misses some. The sample lists fewer than 120,000 clones; approximately 92% were seen once. The source material was peripheral blood, sampled 28 days after the second AZD1222 dose. These receptors all come from an adult who received the AZD1222 COVID-19 vaccine.

This chain joins TRBV28 and TRBJ1-1; maybe TRBD1 (6 bases). Trimming stripped 3 bases from V and 10 bases from J, with 15 bases between. CDR3 length equals 13 residues. Per the germline V gene, CDR1 is MDHEN and CDR2 is SYDVKM. Here the CDR3 DNA reads TGTGCCAGCAGTTTGCCCCACAGGGCGGGAGCTTTCTTT. Translation gives CASSLPHRAGAFF.

This chain links TRBV20-1 with TRBJ2-1, with D unresolved. V was shortened by 3 bases and J by 15 bases, with 15 bases between the two germline ends. CDR1 and CDR2 from the germline V gene are DFQATT and SNEGSKA (reference sequence). The CDR3 runs to 11 residues. The CDR3 loop reads CSASEPGWSFF. The CDR3 bases are TGCAGTGCTAGCGAACCCGGGTGGTCGTTCTTC.

The chain combines TRBV10-3 with TRBJ1-6, with 9 positions matching TRBD1. With V trimmed by 11 bases and J by 10 bases, 6 bases remained unmatched. Germline V gene lookup returns CDR1 ENHRY and CDR2 SYGVKD. CDR3 length: 12 amino acids. DNA of the CDR3: TGTGCCGCTGGACAGGGGAGGTCACCCCTCCACTTT. Its protein is CAAGQGRSPLHF.

V usage is TRBV19 and J usage is TRBJ1-6; D call uncertain. V shed 3 bases and J shed 10 bases, with 7 bases lying between them. The CDR3 runs 12 residues. The germline CDR1 and CDR2 sequences are LNHDA and SQIVND (reference sequence). CDR3 region: CASSIGESPLHF. For the CDR3, the DNA is TGTGCCAGTAGTATCGGAGAATCACCCCTCCACTTT.